The 8 T cell receptor beta chains listed next were all sequenced from one sample in a study of T cells in Graves' hyperthyroidism and ophthalmopathy. Regions amplified from RNA transcripts were the TCR beta CDR3 regions. The HTBI primer set was used in a first-round RT-PCR of the TCR CDR3. TCRdb redid the calling of the multiplex PCR reads with MiXCR, one entry per CDR3 protein. The sample yields about 360,000 distinct CDR3 sequences, approximately 13% seen once. Sample: blood. All receptors derive from a woman aged 18 to 35 with Graves' hyperthyroidism.

The rearrangement links TRBV19 to TRBJ1-5, with D uncertain. CDR3 length equals 13 residues. Per germline, CDR1 LNHDA and CDR2 SQIVND (reference sequence). V was trimmed by 9 bases and J by 1 base, leaving 10 bases between them. CDR3 nucleotide sequence: TGTGCCAGGTTAGGACGGAGCAATCAGCCCCAGCATTTT. Translating gives CARLGRSNQPQHF.

This clonotype was detected many times. V is TRBV30 and J is TRBJ2-1; D gene unclear. The germline CDR1 and CDR2 sequences are GTSNPN and SVGIG (reference sequence). The V end was cut by 0 bases, the J end by 10 bases, with 7 bases between. This CDR3 has 11 residues. The CDR3 loop reads CAWSVLVEQFF. Here the CDR3 DNA reads TGTGCCTGGAGTGTATTAGTAGAGCAGTTCTTC.

The V and J genes are TRBV24-1 and TRBJ2-1, with D maybe TRBD1 (7 bases). Per germline, CDR1 KGHDR and CDR2 SFDVKD. The CDR3 length is 16 residues. Between the trimmed V and J ends, which lost 4 bases and 6 bases, there was a span of 18 bases. The CDR3 here is CATSDTRQGGGNEQFF. The CDR3 DNA reads as TGTGCCACCAGTGACACTCGACAGGGAGGCGGCAATGAGCAGTTCTTC.

Ten or more counts support this clonotype. The CDR3 coding sequence is TGTGCCAGCAGCAATGGACTAGCGGGAGGGCCGGGCCCGTTAGAGACCCAGTACTTC. The encoded protein is CASSNGLAGGPGPLETQYF. This chain connects TRBV9 to TRBJ2-5; the match to TRBD2 covers 15 bases. CDR3 length: 19 residues. J lost 4 bases, V lost 4 bases, and 14 bases had no gene match. The germline V gene has CDR1 SGDLS and CDR2 YYNGEE.

There are a few counts of this clonotype. V is TRBV29-1 and J is TRBJ2-1; D ambiguous. CDR3 length: 13 amino acids. CDR1 SQVTM and CDR2 ANQGSEA come from the germline V gene. V lost 2 bases and J lost 2, with 7 bases in between. The CDR3 protein is CSVEISTYNEQFF. CDR3 DNA: TGCAGCGTTGAAATCTCGACCTACAATGAGCAGTTCTTC.

This clonotype was recorded many times. CDR3 sequence reads: CASSSDSTLANEQFF. The CDR3 coding sequence is TGTGCCAGCAGCTCCGATTCCACGTTGGCTAATGAGCAGTTCTTC. V and J are TRBV7-3 and TRBJ2-1; D remains ambiguous. CDR1 SGHTA and CDR2 FQGTGA come from the germline V gene. Trimming removed 4 bases from V and 7 bases from J, with 17 bases in between. The CDR3 sequence is 15 residues long.

Of note for this clonotype: A read error is possible here, since a much larger clone lies one base away. The chain combines TRBV2 with TRBJ1-1; no clear D gene. Trimming shortened V by 1 base and J by 0 bases, and 6 bases separated the two germline ends. The CDR3 extends over 14 amino acids. Germline V gives CDR1 SNHLY, CDR2 FYNNEI. The CDR3 here is CASSEEWLNTEAFF. CDR3 in DNA: TGTGCCAGCAGTGAAGAGTGGTTGAACACTGAAGCTTTCTTT.

This clonotype was seen at least ten times. CDR3 sequence: CSASRHQNTEAFF. In nucleotides, the CDR3 is TGCAGTGCTAGTCGGCACCAAAACACTGAAGCTTTCTTT. This chain links TRBV20-1 with TRBJ1-1; D remains unclear. CDR1 DFQATT and CDR2 SNEGSKA come from the germline V gene (reference sequence). The CDR3 totals 13 residues. V was pared by 3 bases and J by 2 bases, with 10 bases between.